The clone carrying this TCR beta chain came up many times. Its target is unknown. Trimming shortened V by 5 bases and J by 6 bases, and 10 bases separated the two germline ends. Germline V lookup: CDR1 SQVTM, CDR2 ANQGSEA. This CDR3 region has 11 residues. Via MiXCR, TCRdb re-called the 5' RACE reads, giving one row per CDR3 protein. The sample gives roughly 33,000 distinct CDR3 sequences, about 5.7% of which show up once; less than 6.5% is in the top ten. These data originate in a study of early T cells in non-severe SARS-CoV-2 infection. Study-wide background: Sequencing of unsorted whole blood was done on bulk RNA, leaving chains unpaired. Overall study findings and caveats: VDJdb matching skewed toward anti-spike CD8 responses, missing private and CD4 specificities.

The rearrangement uses TRBV29-1 and TRBJ1-1, with D possibly matching TRBD1 (5 bases). This TCR was sampled from an adult who was a healthcare worker with PCR-confirmed SARS-CoV-2 infection or an uninfected control (not recorded which). The sample taken for sequencing was whole blood. CDR3 protein: CSVNGDSEAFF. CDR3 nucleotides: TGCAGCGTTAACGGGGACTCTGAAGCTTTCTTT.